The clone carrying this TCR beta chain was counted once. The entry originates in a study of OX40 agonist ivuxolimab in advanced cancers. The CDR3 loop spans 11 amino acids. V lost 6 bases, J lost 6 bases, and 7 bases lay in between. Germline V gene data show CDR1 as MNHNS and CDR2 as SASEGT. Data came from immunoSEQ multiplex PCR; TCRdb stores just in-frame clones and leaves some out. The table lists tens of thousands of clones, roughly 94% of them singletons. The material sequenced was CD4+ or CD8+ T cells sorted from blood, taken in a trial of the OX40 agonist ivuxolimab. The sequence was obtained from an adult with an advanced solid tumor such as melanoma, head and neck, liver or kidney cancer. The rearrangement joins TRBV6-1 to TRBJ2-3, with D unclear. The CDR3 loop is CASSLDDTQYF. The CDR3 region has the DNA TGTGCCAGCAGCCTAGATGATACGCAGTATTTT.